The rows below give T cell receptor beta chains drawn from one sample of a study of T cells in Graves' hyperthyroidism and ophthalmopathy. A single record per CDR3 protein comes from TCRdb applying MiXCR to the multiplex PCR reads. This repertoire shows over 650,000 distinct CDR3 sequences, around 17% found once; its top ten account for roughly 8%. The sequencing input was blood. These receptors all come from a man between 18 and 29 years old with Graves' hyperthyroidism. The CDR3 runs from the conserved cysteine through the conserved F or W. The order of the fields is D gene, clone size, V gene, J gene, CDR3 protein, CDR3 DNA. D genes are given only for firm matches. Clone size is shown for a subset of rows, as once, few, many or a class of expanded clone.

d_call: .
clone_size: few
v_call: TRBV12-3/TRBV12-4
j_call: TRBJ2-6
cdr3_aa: CASSFQITDSGANVLTF
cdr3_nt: TGTGCCAGCAGTTTTCAAATAACAGACTCTGGGGCCAACGTCCTGACTTTC

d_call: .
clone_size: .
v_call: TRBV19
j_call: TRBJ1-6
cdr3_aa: CASNTGFGSPLHF
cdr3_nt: TGTGCCAGTAATACGGGTTTCGGCTCACCCCTCCACTTT

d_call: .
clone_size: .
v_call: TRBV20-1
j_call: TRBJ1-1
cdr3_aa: CSARVVGPSMGEAFF
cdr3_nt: TGCAGTGCTAGAGTTGTGGGGCCCTCGATGGGTGAAGCTTTCTTT

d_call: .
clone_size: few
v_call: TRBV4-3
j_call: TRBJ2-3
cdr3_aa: CASSRTTTDFTDTQYF
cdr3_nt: TGCGCCAGCAGCCGCACGACTACAGACTTCACAGATACGCAGTATTTT

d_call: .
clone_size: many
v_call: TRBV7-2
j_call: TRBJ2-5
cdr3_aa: CASSSPKTETQYF
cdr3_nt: TGTGCCAGCAGCAGCCCCAAAACGGAGACCCAGTACTTC

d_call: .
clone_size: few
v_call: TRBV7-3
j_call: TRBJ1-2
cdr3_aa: CASSFTGSRVYGYTF
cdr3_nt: TGTGCCAGCAGCTTTACAGGTAGCAGGGTCTATGGCTACACCTTC

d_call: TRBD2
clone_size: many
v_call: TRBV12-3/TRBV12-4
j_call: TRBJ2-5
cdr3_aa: CASSLVGGIGTQYF
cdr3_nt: TGTGCCAGCAGTTTAGTGGGGGGGATCGGGACCCAGTACTTC

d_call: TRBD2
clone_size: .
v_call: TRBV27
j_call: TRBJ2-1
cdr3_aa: CASSYESGSRNEQFF
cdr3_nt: TGTGCCAGCAGTTACGAGAGCGGGAGTAGGAATGAGCAGTTCTTC

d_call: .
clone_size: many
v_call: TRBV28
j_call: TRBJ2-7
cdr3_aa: CASSDDRWPGEQYF
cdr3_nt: TGTGCCAGCAGTGACGACAGGTGGCCGGGGGAGCAGTACTTC

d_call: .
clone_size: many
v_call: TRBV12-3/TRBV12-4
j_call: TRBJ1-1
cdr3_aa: CASSLRLGNRGDTEAFF
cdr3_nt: TGTGCCAGCAGTTTGAGGCTCGGAAACAGAGGGGACACTGAAGCTTTCTTT

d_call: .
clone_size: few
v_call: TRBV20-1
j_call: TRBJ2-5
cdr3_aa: CSATWGQETQYF
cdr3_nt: TGCAGTGCTACATGGGGCCAAGAGACCCAGTACTTC

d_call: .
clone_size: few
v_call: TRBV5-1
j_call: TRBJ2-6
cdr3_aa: CASRAAPGANVLTF
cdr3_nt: TGCGCCAGCAGGGCCGCCCCTGGGGCCAACGTCCTGACTTTC

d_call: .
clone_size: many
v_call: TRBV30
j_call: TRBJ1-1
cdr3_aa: CAWSPLVEAFF
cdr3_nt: TGTGCCTGGAGCCCGCTAGTAGAAGCTTTCTTT

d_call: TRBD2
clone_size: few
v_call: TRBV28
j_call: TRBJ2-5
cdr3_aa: CASSPPAGWETQYF
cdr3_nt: TGTGCCAGCAGTCCCCCAGCGGGATGGGAGACCCAGTACTTC

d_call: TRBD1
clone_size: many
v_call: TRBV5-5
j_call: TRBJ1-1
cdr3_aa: CASSGVKGARGTEAFF
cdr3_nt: TGTGCCAGCAGCGGTGTTAAGGGGGCGAGAGGGACTGAAGCTTTCTTT

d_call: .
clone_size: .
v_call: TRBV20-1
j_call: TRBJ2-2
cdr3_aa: CSATPGVFGELFF
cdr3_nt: TGCAGTGCTACCCCGGGGGTGTTCGGGGAGCTGTTTTTT

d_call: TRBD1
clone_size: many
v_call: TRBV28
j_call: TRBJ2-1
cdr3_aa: CASSTQGAAYNEQFF
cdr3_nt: TGTGCCAGCAGTACCCAGGGGGCGGCCTACAATGAGCAGTTCTTC

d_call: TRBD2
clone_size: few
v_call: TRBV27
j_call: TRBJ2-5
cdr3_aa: CASPAGFETQYF
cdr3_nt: TGTGCCAGCCCAGCGGGATTTGAGACCCAGTACTTC

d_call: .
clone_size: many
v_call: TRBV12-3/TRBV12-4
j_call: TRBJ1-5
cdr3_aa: CASSFGKTNQPQHF
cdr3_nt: TGTGCCAGCAGTTTTGGGAAGACGAATCAGCCCCAGCATTTT

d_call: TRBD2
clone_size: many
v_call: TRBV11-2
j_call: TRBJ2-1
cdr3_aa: CASSTRERGYNEQFF
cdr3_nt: TGTGCCAGCAGTACCAGGGAGCGGGGGTACAATGAGCAGTTCTTC

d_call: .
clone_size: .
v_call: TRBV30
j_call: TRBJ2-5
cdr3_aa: CAWTRVRTQYF
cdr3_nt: TGTGCCTGGACCAGGGTGAGGACCCAGTACTTC

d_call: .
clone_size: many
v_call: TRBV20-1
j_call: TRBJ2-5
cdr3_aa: CSARSPTGVQETQYF
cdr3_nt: TGCAGTGCTAGATCCCCCACCGGGGTACAAGAGACCCAGTACTTC

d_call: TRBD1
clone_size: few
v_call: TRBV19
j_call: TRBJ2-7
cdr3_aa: CASSAGTGADYEQYF
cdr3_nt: TGTGCCAGTAGTGCCGGGACAGGGGCTGACTACGAGCAGTACTTC

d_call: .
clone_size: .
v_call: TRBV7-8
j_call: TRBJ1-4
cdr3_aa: CASSLGLTATNEKLFF
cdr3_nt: TGTGCCAGCAGCTTAGGGCTGACAGCAACTAATGAAAAACTGTTTTTT

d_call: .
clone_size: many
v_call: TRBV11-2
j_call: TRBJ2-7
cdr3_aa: CASSLYDGDSYEQYF
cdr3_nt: TGTGCCAGCAGCTTATACGACGGAGACTCCTACGAGCAGTACTTC